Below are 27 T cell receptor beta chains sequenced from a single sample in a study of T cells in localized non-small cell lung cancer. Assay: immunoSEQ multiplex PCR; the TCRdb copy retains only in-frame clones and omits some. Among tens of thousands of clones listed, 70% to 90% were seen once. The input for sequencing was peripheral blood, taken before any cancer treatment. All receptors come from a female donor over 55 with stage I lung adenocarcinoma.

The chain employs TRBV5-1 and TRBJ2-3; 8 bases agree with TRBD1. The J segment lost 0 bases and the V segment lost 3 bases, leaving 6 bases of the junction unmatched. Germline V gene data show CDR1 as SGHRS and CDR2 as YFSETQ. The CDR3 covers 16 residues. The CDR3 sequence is CASSSDGTGSTDTQYF. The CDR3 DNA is TGCGCCAGCAGCTCCGATGGGACAGGCAGCACAGATACGCAGTATTTT.

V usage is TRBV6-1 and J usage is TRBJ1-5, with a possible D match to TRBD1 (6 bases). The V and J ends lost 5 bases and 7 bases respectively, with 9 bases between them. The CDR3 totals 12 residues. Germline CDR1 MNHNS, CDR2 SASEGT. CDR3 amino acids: CASSQGWQPQHF. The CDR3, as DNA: TGTGCCAGCAGTCAGGGGTGGCAGCCCCAGCATTTT.

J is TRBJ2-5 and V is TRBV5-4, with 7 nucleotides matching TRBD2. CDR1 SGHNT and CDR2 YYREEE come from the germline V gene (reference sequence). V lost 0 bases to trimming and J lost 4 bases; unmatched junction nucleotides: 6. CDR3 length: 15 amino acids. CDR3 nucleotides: TGTGCCAGCAGCTTGGGCCTAGCGGTACGAGAGACCCAGTACTTC. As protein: CASSLGLAVRETQYF.

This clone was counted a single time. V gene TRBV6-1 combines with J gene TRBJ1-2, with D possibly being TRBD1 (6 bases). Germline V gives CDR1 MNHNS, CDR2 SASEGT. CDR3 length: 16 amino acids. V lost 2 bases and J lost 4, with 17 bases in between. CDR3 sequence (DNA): TGTGCCAGCAGTGAAAGGAGGGGGGTTTACGGCTATGGCTACACCTTC. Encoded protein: CASSERRGVYGYGYTF.

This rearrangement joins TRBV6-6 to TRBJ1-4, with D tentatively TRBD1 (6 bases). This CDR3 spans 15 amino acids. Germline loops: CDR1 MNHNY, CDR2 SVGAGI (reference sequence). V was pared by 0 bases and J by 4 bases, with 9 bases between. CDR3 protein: CASSYSTGNNEKLFF. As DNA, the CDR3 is TGTGCCAGCAGTTACTCTACAGGGAATAATGAAAAACTGTTTTTT.

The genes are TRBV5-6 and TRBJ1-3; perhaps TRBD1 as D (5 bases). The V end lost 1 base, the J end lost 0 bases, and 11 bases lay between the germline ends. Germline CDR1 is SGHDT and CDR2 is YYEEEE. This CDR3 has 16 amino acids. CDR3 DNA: TGTGCCAGCAGCTTGAGGGGCCAGCTCTCTGGAAACACCATATATTTT. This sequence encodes CASSLRGQLSGNTIYF. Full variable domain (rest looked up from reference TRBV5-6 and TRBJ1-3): DAGVTQSPTHLIKTRGQQVTLRCSPKSGHDTVSWYQQALGQGPQFIFQYYEEEERQRGNFPDRFSGHQFPNYSSELNVNALLLGDSALYLCASSLRGQLSGNTIYFGEGSWLTVV.

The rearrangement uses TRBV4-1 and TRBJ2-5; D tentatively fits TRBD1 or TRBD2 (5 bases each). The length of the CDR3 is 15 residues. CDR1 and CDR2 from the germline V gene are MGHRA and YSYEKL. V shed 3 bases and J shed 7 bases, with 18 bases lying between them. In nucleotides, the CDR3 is TGCGCCAGCAGCCAGGTGCCGGGACCCGCTTGGACCCAGTACTTC. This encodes CASSQVPGPAWTQYF.

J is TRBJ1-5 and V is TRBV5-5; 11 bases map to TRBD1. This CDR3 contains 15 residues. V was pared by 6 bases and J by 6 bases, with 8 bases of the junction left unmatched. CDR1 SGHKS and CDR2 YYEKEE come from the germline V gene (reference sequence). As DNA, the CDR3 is TGTGCCAGCAACCAGGACAGGGGGCAGGGTCAGCCCCAGCATTTT. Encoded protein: CASNQDRGQGQPQHF.

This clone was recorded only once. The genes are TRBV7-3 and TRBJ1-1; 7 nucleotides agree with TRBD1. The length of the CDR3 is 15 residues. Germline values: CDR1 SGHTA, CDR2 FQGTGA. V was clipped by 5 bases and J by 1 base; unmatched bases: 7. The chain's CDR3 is CASSATGTENTEAFF. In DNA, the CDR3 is TGTGCCAGCAGCGCTACCGGGACAGAGAACACTGAAGCTTTCTTT.

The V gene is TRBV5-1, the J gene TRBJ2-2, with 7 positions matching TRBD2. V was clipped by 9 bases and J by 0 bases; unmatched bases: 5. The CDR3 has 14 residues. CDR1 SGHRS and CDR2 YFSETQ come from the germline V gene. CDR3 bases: TGCGCCACCTCGGGGGGAACGAACACCGGGGAGCTGTTTTTT. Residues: CATSGGTNTGELFF. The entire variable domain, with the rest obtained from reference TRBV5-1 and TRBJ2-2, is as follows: KAGVTQTPRYLIKTRGQQVTLSCSPISGHRSVSWYQQTPGQGLQFLFEYFSETQRNKGNFPGRFSGRQFSNSRSEMNVSTLELGDSALYLCATSGGTNTGELFFGEGSRLTVL.

The CDR3 reads CASSPPRAGPESDTQYF. CDR3 nucleotides: TGTGCCAGCAGCCCCCCTCGAGCGGGACCCGAATCAGATACGCAGTATTTT. The V gene is TRBV2, the J gene TRBJ2-3; 7 bases line up with TRBD2. CDR3 length: 17 amino acids. Germline lookup yields CDR1 SNHLY and CDR2 FYNNEI. V lost 6 bases and J lost 4; bases outside the gene matches: 16.

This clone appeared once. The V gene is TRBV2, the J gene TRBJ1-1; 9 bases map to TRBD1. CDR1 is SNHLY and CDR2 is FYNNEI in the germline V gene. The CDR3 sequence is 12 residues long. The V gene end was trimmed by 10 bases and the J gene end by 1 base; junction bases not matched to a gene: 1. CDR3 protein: CAKGQGNTEAFF. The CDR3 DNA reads TGTGCCAAGGGACAGGGGAACACTGAAGCTTTCTTT.

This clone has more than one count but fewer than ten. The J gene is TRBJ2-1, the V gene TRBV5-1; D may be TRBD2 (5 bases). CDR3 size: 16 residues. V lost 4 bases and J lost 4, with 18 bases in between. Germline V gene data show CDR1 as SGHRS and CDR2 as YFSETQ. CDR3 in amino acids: CASSPGQVANYNEQFF. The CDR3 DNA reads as TGCGCCAGCAGCCCAGGTCAGGTAGCGAATTACAATGAGCAGTTCTTC.

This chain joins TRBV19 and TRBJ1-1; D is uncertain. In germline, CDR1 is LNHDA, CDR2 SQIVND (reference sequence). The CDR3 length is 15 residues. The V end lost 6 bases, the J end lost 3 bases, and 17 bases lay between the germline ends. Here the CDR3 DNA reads TGTGCCAGTAGATCGGCCAGGCGGCGTGACACTGAAGCTTTCTTT. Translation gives CASRSARRRDTEAFF.

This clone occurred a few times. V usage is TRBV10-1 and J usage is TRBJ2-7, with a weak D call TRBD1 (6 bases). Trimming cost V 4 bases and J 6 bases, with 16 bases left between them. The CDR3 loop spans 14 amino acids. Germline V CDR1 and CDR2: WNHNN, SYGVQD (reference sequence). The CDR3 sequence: CASSVERGKSEQYF. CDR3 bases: TGCGCCAGCAGTGTTGAGAGGGGGAAAAGCGAGCAGTACTTC.

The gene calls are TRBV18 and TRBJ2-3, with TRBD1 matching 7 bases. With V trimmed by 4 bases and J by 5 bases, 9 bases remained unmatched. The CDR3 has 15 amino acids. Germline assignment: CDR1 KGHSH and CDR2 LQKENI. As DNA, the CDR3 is TGTGCCAGCTCACGACAGGGAGAGGGGCAAGATACGCAGTATTTT. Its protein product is CASSRQGEGQDTQYF.

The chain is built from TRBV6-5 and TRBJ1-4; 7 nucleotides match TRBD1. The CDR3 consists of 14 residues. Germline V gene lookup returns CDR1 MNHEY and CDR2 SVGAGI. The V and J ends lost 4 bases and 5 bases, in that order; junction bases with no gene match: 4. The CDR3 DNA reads TGTGCCAGCAGTTTGGGACAGTCCAATGAAAAACTGTTTTTT. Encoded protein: CASSLGQSNEKLFF.

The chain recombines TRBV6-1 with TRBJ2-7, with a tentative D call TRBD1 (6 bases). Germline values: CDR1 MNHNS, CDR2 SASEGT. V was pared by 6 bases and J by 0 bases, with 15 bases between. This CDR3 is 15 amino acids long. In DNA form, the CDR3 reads TGTGCCAGCAGCGCGAGACAGGACCACTCCTACGAGCAGTACTTC. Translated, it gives CASSARQDHSYEQYF.

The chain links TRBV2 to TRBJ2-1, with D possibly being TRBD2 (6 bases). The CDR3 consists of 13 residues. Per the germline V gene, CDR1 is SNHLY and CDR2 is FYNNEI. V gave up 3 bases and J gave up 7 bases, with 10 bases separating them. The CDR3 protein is CASSDMGRNEQFF. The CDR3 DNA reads TGTGCCAGCAGTGACATGGGGAGGAATGAGCAGTTCTTC.

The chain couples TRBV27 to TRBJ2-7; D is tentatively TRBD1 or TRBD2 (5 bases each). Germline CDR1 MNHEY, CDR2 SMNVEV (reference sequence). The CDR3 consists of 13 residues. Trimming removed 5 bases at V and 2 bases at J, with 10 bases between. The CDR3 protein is CASSLGTAYEQYF. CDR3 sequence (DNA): TGTGCCAGCAGTCTAGGGACCGCCTACGAGCAGTACTTC.

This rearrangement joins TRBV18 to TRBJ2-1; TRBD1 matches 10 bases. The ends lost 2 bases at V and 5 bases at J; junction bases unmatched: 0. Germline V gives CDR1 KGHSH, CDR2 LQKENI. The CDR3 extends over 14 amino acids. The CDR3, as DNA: TGTGCCAGCTCACCAGGGACAGGGGACAATGAGCAGTTCTTC. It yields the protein CASSPGTGDNEQFF.

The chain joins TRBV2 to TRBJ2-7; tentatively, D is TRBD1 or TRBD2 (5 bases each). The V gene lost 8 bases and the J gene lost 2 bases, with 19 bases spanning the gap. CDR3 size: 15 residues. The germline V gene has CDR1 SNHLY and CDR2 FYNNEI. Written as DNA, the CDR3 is TGTGCCAGCCAACCCTCTTCTGGGACGGCCTACGAGCAGTACTTC. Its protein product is CASQPSSGTAYEQYF.

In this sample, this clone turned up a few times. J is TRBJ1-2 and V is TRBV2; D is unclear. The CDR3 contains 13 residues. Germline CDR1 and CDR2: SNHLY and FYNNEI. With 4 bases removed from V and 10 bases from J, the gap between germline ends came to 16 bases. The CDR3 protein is CASSAPLTSPYTF. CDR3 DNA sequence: TGTGCCAGCAGTGCCCCTCTCACGTCCCCCTACACCTTC.

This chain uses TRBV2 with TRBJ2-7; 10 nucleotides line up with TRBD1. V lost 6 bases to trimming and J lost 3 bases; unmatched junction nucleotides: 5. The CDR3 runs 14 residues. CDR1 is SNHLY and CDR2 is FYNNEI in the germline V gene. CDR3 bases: TGTGCCAGCAGCCGGGACAGGGGACTCTACGAGCAGTACTTC. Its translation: CASSRDRGLYEQYF.

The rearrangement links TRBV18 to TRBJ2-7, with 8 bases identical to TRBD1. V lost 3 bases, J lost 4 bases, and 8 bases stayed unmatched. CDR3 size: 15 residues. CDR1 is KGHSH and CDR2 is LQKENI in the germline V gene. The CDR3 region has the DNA TGTGCCAGCTCACCGATTCGGACAGGGTCTTACGAGCAGTACTTC. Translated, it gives CASSPIRTGSYEQYF. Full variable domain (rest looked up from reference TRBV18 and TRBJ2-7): NAGVMQNPRHLVRRRGQEARLRCSPMKGHSHVYWYRQLPEEGLKFMVYLQKENIIDESGMPKERFSAEFPKEGPSILRIQQVVRGDSAAYFCASSPIRTGSYEQYFGPGTRLTVT.

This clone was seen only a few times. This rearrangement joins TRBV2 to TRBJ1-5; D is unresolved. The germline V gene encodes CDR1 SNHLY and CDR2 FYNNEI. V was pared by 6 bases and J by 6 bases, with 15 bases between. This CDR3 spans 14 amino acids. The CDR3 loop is CASSLGQLSQPQHF. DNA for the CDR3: TGTGCCAGCAGCTTGGGTCAGCTAAGTCAGCCCCAGCATTTT.

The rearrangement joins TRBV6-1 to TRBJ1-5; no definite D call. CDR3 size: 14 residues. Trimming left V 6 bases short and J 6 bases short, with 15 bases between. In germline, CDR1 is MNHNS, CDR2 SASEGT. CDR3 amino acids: CASSSNLNGQPQHF. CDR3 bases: TGTGCCAGCAGCTCGAACCTAAACGGTCAGCCCCAGCATTTT.